This TCR beta chain comes out of a study of T cells after yellow fever vaccination. Study outcomes and limitations: Re-detected after boosting: most primary clones, 96% of CD4 and around 86% of CD8. One caveat is that FACS-sorted repertoires could contain abundant clonotypes contaminating from the bulk population. A secondary response was less intense yet reached its peak sooner, at day 5 versus 15.

Template-switching 5'RACE yielded the TCR cDNA; a universal primer site and UMIs were added in the process. TCRdb fed the 5' RACE reads into MiXCR, producing one record per CDR3 protein. The table has about 160,000 distinct CDR3 sequences, 7% to 10% seen once. Germline CDR1 and CDR2: MDHEN and SYDVKM. The CDR3 spans 20 residues. With 5 bases removed from V and 2 bases from J, the gap between germline ends came to 25 bases. This clonotype appeared a few times. Its antigen is not known. The material was CD8+ T cells sorted from PBMCs, obtained 45 days after the yellow fever booster vaccination. V gene TRBV28 combines with J gene TRBJ2-6, with D possibly being TRBD1 or TRBD2 (5 bases each). The receptor's source is a man aged 18 to 35 who received the YFV17D yellow fever vaccine. CDR3 in DNA: TGTGCCAGCAGTCATGATTTTTTAGGGACGGCCTCAGCTGGGGCCAACGTCCTGACTTTC. Protein product: CASSHDFLGTASAGANVLTF.